This T cell receptor beta chain comes out of a study of blood T cell repertoires in COVID-19. Across the whole study: From the United States, Italy and Spain came samples of acute and convalescent COVID-19.

Original data processing: Researchers report that nucleated cell counts were estimated from reference gene primer amplification. Clones were read by immunoSEQ multiplex PCR, and TCRdb kept only the in-frame ones, dropping some. The DNA gave D and trimming, while V, J and clone size come from that table. This table holds approximately 53,000 clones, roughly nine tenths found once. The CDR3 is made up of 14 amino acids. Per germline, CDR1 GTSNPN and CDR2 SVGIG (reference sequence). The germline V and J ends were trimmed by 5 bases and 4 bases, with 15 bases remaining between them. The sequence came from a human donor in a cohort sampled during active COVID-19. The sample comprised peripheral blood. The chain employs TRBV30 and TRBJ2-1; D possibly corresponds to TRBD1 (6 bases). The CDR3 reads CAWPGHNLYNEQFF. DNA of the CDR3: TGTGCCTGGCCGGGACATAATCTATACAATGAGCAGTTCTTC.